This T cell receptor beta chain was recovered during a study of blood T cell repertoires in COVID-19. Study as a whole: Acute-phase and convalescent COVID-19 samples originated in the United States, Italy and Spain.

CDR1 SGHVS and CDR2 FNYEAQ come from the germline V gene. The CDR3 extends over 15 amino acids. Trimming shortened V by 5 bases and J by 5 bases, and 15 bases separated the two germline ends. Seattle patient enrollment occurred during active infection, with longitudinal follow-up thereafter. TCRdb's copy holds only in-frame clones and misses some; the assay was immunoSEQ multiplex PCR. This table has around 26,000 clones, approximately 78% appearing once. Sequencing was performed on peripheral blood. The receptor comes from a woman in her 70s with COVID-19, enrolled during active disease. The chain combines TRBV7-6 with TRBJ2-2; a possible D gene is TRBD2 (7 bases). The CDR3 reads CASSTRGGGTGELFF. CDR3 bases: TGTGCCAGCAGCACCAGGGGAGGGGGAACCGGGGAGCTGTTTTTT.